The 8 T cell receptor beta chains below come from one sample, sequenced in a study of blood T cell repertoires in COVID-19. The protocol was immunoSEQ multiplex PCR, while the TCRdb copy is restricted to in-frame clones and leaves out a portion. Of some 80,000 clones in the sample, roughly 78% are singletons; the top ten hold approximately 40%. Material for sequencing was peripheral blood. Source of these receptors: a man aged 55 to 70 with COVID-19, enrolled during active disease.

V and J are TRBV9 and TRBJ2-3; D is uncertain. Deletions cut 3 bases from V and 4 bases from J, with 9 bases between. There are 13 residues in the CDR3. Germline CDR1 reads SGDLS; CDR2 reads YYNGEE. The chain's CDR3 is CASSGQVADTQYF. Written as DNA, the CDR3 is TGTGCCAGCAGCGGGCAGGTCGCAGATACGCAGTATTTT. The full variable domain, in which reference TRBV9 and TRBJ2-3 provide the parts outside the CDR3, is DSGVTQTPKHLITATGQRVTLRCSPRSGDLSVYWYQQSLDQGLQFLIQYYNGEERAKGNILERFSAQQFPDLHSELNLSSLELGDSALYFCASSGQVADTQYFGPGTRLTVL.

The V call is TRBV19, the J call TRBJ1-4, with D unclear. V lost 1 base to trimming and J lost 6 bases, with 6 bases between them. This CDR3 has 13 residues. Germline values: CDR1 LNHDA, CDR2 SQIVND (reference sequence). The CDR3 DNA reads TGTGCCAGTAGTATAGCAAAGCATGAAAAACTGTTTTTT. Its translation is CASSIAKHEKLFF.

V gene TRBV9 combines with J gene TRBJ2-5; 11 bases match TRBD1. CDR1 SGDLS and CDR2 YYNGEE come from the germline V gene. This CDR3 spans 13 amino acids. The ends lost 4 bases at V and 7 bases at J; junction bases unmatched: 3. CDR3 nucleotide sequence: TGTGCCAGCAGCACAGGGACAGGGGGGACCCAGTACTTC. It yields the protein CASSTGTGGTQYF.

J is TRBJ1-2 and V is TRBV5-1; a possible D gene is TRBD1 (5 bases). CDR3 length: 14 residues. Germline V lookup: CDR1 SGHRS, CDR2 YFSETQ. V was pared by 3 bases and J by 6 bases, with 15 bases between. CDR3 loop: CASSSRGREDGYTF. The CDR3 nucleotides are TGCGCCAGCAGCTCGCGGGGCAGGGAGGATGGCTACACCTTC.

V is TRBV6-2 or TRBV6-3 and J is TRBJ1-5; D may be TRBD1 (6 bases). V lost 5 bases, J lost 5 bases, and 16 bases lay in between. This CDR3 spans 15 amino acids. Germline CDR1 reads MNHEY; CDR2 reads SVGEGT. This CDR3 reads CASSQGQMDDQPQHF. The CDR3 nucleotides read TGTGCCAGCAGTCAGGGGCAAATGGATGATCAGCCCCAGCATTTT.

The table lists this clone with a count of one. The gene calls are TRBV19 and TRBJ2-7, with 7 bases fitting TRBD2. J lost 2 bases, V lost 4 bases, and 8 bases had no gene match. The length of the CDR3 is 15 residues. Germline CDR1 is LNHDA and CDR2 is SQIVND (reference sequence). The CDR3 bases are TGTGCCAGTAGTACGGCCGGGACTACCGCCTACGAGCAGTACTTC. Translating gives CASSTAGTTAYEQYF.

The J gene is TRBJ2-1, the V gene TRBV19; maybe TRBD2 (6 bases). Germline loops: CDR1 LNHDA, CDR2 SQIVND (reference sequence). The V end lost 7 bases, the J end lost 2 bases, and 12 bases lay between the germline ends. The CDR3 sequence is 14 residues long. Here the CDR3 DNA reads TGTGCCAGTACAGTGGGAGGAACCTACAATGAGCAGTTCTTC. This codes for CASTVGGTYNEQFF.

In DNA, the CDR3 is TGTGCCAGCAGTTTCCGTCGGGACAGGGTTAAGCAGTACTTC. Amino acids: CASSFRRDRVKQYF. The J gene is TRBJ2-7, the V gene TRBV6-5; 9 bases map to TRBD1. Germline V gives CDR1 MNHEY, CDR2 SVGAGI. V was pared by 4 bases and J by 8 bases, with 9 bases of the junction left unmatched. This CDR3 region has 14 residues.